Following are 13 T cell receptor beta chains from one sample sequenced in a study of response to subunit inactivated influenza vaccine. TCRdb reprocessed the RT-PCR reads via MiXCR and lists one record per CDR3 protein. Of 800,000 or so distinct CDR3 sequences listed, 21% are singletons. Material: PBMCs from blood, obtained 5 days after vaccination. Source of these receptors: a man over 45 who received an inactivated influenza vaccine.

Ten or more counts support this clonotype. The rearrangement uses TRBV9 and TRBJ2-1; D is perhaps TRBD1 (5 bases). CDR1 is SGDLS, CDR2 YYNGEE, per germline. This CDR3 contains 12 residues. V was shortened by 1 base and J by 8 bases, with 7 bases between the two germline ends. This CDR3 reads CASSVQGDEQFF. CDR3 DNA: TGTGCCAGCAGCGTACAGGGTGATGAGCAGTTCTTC.

The chain uses TRBV7-6 and TRBJ1-1; the D is unclear. V shed 3 bases and J shed 6 bases, with 11 bases lying between them. This CDR3 spans 13 amino acids. Per germline, CDR1 SGHVS and CDR2 FNYEAQ. CDR3 protein: CASSFGPRAEAFF. The CDR3 nucleotides read TGTGCCAGCAGCTTTGGACCGCGCGCTGAAGCTTTCTTT.

The chain joins TRBV7-2 to TRBJ1-4; D gene uncertain. V was shortened by 7 bases and J by 2 bases, with 11 bases between the two germline ends. The CDR3 runs 14 residues. Germline V gene lookup returns CDR1 SGHTA and CDR2 FQGNSA. In DNA, the CDR3 is TGTGCCAGCACCCTTAGTCCGACTAATGAAAAACTGTTTTTT. This encodes CASTLSPTNEKLFF.

This chain uses TRBV18 with TRBJ1-1, with D uncertain. Trimming removed 3 bases from V and 7 bases from J, with 12 bases in between. CDR1 is KGHSH and CDR2 is LQKENI in the germline V gene. The CDR3 loop spans 13 amino acids. In DNA form, the CDR3 reads TGTGCCAGCTCACCGCAGATAAGGAATGAAGCTTTCTTT. This sequence encodes CASSPQIRNEAFF.

This clonotype was detected only a few times. The chain employs TRBV2 and TRBJ1-2; D is uncertain. Germline V CDR1 and CDR2: SNHLY, FYNNEI. The CDR3 spans 12 residues. Trimming took off 6 bases at V and 8 bases at J, with 13 bases between the two ends. The CDR3 reads CASRWGSEGYTF. CDR3 nucleotide sequence: TGTGCCAGCAGGTGGGGATCGGAGGGCTACACCTTC.

For the CDR3, the DNA is TGTGCCAGCAGCTTAGCGTTCTCCTACGAGCAGTACTTC. Amino acid sequence: CASSLAFSYEQYF. The V call is TRBV7-6, the J call TRBJ2-7; D is unresolved. The CDR3 runs to 13 residues. The ends were cut back, 0 bases at V and 0 bases at J, with 3 bases in the middle. The V gene's germline CDR1 is SGHVS and CDR2 FNYEAQ.

This clonotype was found a few times. The chain joins TRBV7-2 to TRBJ2-2, with TRBD2 matching 8 bases. V shed 5 bases, J shed 6 bases, and the junction held 11 bases outside the gene matches. This CDR3 comprises 16 residues. Germline values: CDR1 SGHTA, CDR2 FQGNSA. As DNA, the CDR3 is TGTGCCAGCAGCGTAACGACTAGCGCGGTTGCCGGGGAGCTGTTTTTT. Translated, it gives CASSVTTSAVAGELFF.

This clonotype was observed a few times. The chain links TRBV3-1 to TRBJ2-2; D gene ambiguous. Germline-derived CDR1 and CDR2 are LGHDT and YNNKEL (reference sequence). V lost 8 bases and J lost 6, with 10 bases in between. CDR3 size: 12 residues. DNA for the CDR3: TGTGCCAGCGCCTATAGGGCCGGGGAGCTGTTTTTT. This gives the protein CASAYRAGELFF.

V and J are TRBV20-1 and TRBJ1-5; D gene ambiguous. The CDR3 has 15 amino acids. Between the trimmed V and J ends, which lost 0 bases and 3 bases, there was a span of 12 bases. In germline, CDR1 is DFQATT, CDR2 SNEGSKA (reference sequence). Here the CDR3 reads CSARDRFLANQPQHF. The DNA of the CDR3 is TGCAGTGCTAGAGATCGTTTCCTGGCCAATCAGCCCCAGCATTTT.

The chain employs TRBV7-9 and TRBJ1-1; D is ambiguous. Germline-derived CDR1 and CDR2 are SEHNR and FQNEAQ (reference sequence). V dropped 3 bases and J dropped 0 bases, with 8 bases sitting between them. There are 14 residues in the CDR3. The CDR3 reads CASSFVNLNTEAFF. The CDR3 bases are TGTGCCAGCAGCTTCGTGAACCTGAACACTGAAGCTTTCTTT.

The chain combines TRBV5-5 with TRBJ1-5; D call uncertain. There are 14 residues in the CDR3. Germline V gene data show CDR1 as SGHKS and CDR2 as YYEKEE (reference sequence). The V end was cut by 0 bases, the J end by 7 bases, with 11 bases between. The CDR3, as DNA: TGTGCCAGCAGCTTGGTTAGCATAGGCCAGCCCCAGCATTTT. As protein: CASSLVSIGQPQHF.

This clonotype came up a few times. The V gene is TRBV29-1, the J gene TRBJ2-3, with D perhaps assigned TRBD1 or TRBD2 (6 bases each). The CDR3 spans 15 residues. Germline loops: CDR1 SQVTM, CDR2 ANQGSEA. Trimming cost V 7 bases and J 9 bases, with 26 bases left between them. CDR3 bases: TGCAGCGCCCTGACGTTTAGCGGCCAAGGGGGGACGCAGTATTTT. Translation gives CSALTFSGQGGTQYF.

A few counts support this clonotype. J is TRBJ1-3 and V is TRBV20-1; weak D call: TRBD1 (5 bases). The V gene's germline CDR1 is DFQATT and CDR2 SNEGSKA (reference sequence). This CDR3 is 14 amino acids long. Trimming left V 0 bases short and J 3 bases short, with 9 bases between. CDR3 in DNA: TGCAGTGCTAGAGATCATCAGGGTGGAAACACCATATATTTT. This codes for CSARDHQGGNTIYF.